The present entry profiles one T cell receptor (beta chain) with its context. Sequenced by immunoSEQ multiplex PCR; TCRdb stores in-frame clones only, minus some. The sample lists some 130,000 clones, about 92% occurring once. CDR1 is MNHEY, CDR2 SMNVEV, per germline (reference sequence). The CDR3 loop spans 17 amino acids. V was pared by 7 bases and J by 0 bases, with 8 bases of the junction left unmatched. The sample belongs to a study of control samples from healthy donors and cancer patients. The rearrangement links TRBV27 to TRBJ2-7; TRBD2 matches 14 bases. Sequenced material: blood. This receptor was taken from a woman in her forties or fifties in good health. CDR3 in amino acids: CASTQRTSGGSSYEQYF. DNA for the CDR3: TGTGCCAGCACCCAGAGGACTAGCGGGGGGAGCTCCTACGAGCAGTACTTC.